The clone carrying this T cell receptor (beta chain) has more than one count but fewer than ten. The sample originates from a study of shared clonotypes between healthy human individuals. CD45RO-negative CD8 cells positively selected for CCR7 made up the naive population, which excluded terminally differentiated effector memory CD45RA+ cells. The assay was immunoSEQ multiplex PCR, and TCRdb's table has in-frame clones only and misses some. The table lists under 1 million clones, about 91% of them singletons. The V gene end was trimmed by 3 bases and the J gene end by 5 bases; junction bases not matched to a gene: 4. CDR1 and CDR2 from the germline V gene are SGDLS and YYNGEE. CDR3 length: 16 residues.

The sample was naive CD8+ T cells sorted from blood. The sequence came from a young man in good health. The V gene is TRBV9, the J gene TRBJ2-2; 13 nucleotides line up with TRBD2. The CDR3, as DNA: TGTGCCAGCAGCGATGGACTAGCGGGAGTAACCGGGGAGCTGTTTTTT. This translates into CASSDGLAGVTGELFF.